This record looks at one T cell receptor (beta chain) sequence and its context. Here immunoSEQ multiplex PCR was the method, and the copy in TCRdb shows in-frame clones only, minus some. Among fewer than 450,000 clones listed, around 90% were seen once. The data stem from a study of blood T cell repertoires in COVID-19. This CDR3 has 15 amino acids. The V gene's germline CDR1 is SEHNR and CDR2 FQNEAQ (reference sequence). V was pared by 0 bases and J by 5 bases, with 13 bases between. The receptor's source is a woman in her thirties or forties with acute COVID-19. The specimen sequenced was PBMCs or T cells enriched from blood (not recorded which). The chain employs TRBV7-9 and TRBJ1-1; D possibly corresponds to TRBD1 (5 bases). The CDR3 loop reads CASSLAGGAGTEAFF. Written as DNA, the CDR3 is TGTGCCAGCAGCTTAGCCGGCGGGGCCGGGACTGAAGCTTTCTTT. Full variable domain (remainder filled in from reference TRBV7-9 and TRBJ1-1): DTGVSQNPRHKITKRGQNVTFRCDPISEHNRLYWYRQTLGQGPEFLTYFQNEAQLEKSRLLSDRFSAERPKGSFSTLEIQRTEQGDSAMYLCASSLAGGAGTEAFFGQGTRLTVV.